The entry that follows covers one TCR beta chain sequence. As yet, its antigen is unknown. This sample was taken from a study of shared clonotypes between healthy human individuals. Study-wide background: Those who served as donors were a couple of women and three men between the ages of 18 and 49.

The authors distributed each subset's genomic DNA evenly over several immunoSEQ plates. Unsorted PBMC replicate PCRs drew on about 0.3 ug DNA, representing 30,000 to 35,000 T cell genomes. This table comes from immunoSEQ multiplex PCR, and its TCRdb copy is limited to in-frame clones, with some not included. The table has fewer than 600,000 clones, around 79% seen once; the top ten hold 13%. Study-wide findings and caveats: What limited the represented genetic and exposure-history diversity was the small number of donors.

The germline gives CDR1 SGDLS, CDR2 YYNGEE. The CDR3 is 14 residues long. Sequencing used PBMCs. The chain links TRBV9 to TRBJ2-5; D is tentatively TRBD1 or TRBD2 (5 bases each). TRBJ2-7 explains the end of the DNA better; the J call may be wrong. This receptor was identified in a woman aged 40 to 50 in good health. Some clones in this sample may be carry-over from other donors' samples. CDR3 loop: CASSVGGFGYEQYF. In nucleotides, the CDR3 is TGTGCCAGCAGCGTAGGGGGGTTCGGCTACGAGCAGTACTTC.